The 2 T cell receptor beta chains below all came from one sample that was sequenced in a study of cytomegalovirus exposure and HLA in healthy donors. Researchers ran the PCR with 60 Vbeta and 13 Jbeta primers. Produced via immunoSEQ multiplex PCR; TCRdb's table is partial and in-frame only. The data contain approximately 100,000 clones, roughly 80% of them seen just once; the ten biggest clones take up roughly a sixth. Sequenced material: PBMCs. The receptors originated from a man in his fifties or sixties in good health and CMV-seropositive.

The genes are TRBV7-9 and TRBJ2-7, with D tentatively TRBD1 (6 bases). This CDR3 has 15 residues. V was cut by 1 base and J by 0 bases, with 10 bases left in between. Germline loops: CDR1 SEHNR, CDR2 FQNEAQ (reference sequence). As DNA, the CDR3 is TGTGCCAGCAGCTTAGTTAGGGACACCTCCTACGAGCAGTACTTC. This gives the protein CASSLVRDTSYEQYF.

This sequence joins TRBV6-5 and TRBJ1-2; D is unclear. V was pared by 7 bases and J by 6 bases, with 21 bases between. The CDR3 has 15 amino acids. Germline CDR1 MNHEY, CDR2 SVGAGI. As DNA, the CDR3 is TGTGCCAGCAATCCCCGGAGGGCAGGCGCTAATGGCTACACCTTC. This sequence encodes CASNPRRAGANGYTF.